This is a list of T cell receptor beta chains from one sample in a study of shared clonotypes between healthy human individuals. The repertoire was sequenced with immunoSEQ multiplex PCR; TCRdb's copy has only in-frame clones and lacks some. The repertoire holds roughly 450,000 clones, with 79% as singletons. The sequenced sample was PBMCs. The receptor source for this set is a woman in her thirties or forties in good health. Some clones in this sample may be carry-over from other donors' samples. CDR3s include the opening cysteine and the closing phenylalanine or tryptophan. D genes are given only for firm matches. The size of a clone is reported for some rows only, either as once, few or many, or as a class for expanded clones.

>TRBJ1-2|TRBV5-1|TRBD1|-
CASSSTPGQGILNTF
TGCGCCAGCAGCTCAACACCGGGACAGGGGATTCTTAACACCTTC
>TRBJ1-5|TRBV6-5|-|few
CATTRQPQHF
TGTGCCACCACCCGACAGCCCCAGCATTTT
>TRBJ2-1|TRBV11-2|-|few
CASSPYNEQFF
TGTGCCAGCAGCCCATACAATGAGCAGTTCTTC
>TRBJ2-7|TRBV19|TRBD1|once
CASSFLPGTGGSYEQYF
TGTGCCAGTAGTTTCCTCCCCGGGACAGGGGGAAGCTACGAGCAGTACTTC
>TRBJ2-1|TRBV4-1|TRBD1|-
CASSQVGDSRYNEQFF
TGTGCCAGCAGCCAAGTAGGGGACAGCCGTTACAATGAGCAGTTCTTC
>TRBJ2-2|TRBV30|-|-
CAWNGGAGGELFF
TGTGCCTGGAATGGAGGGGCCGGCGGGGAGCTGTTTTTT
>TRBJ2-1|TRBV30|-|-
CAWGTRGGSYNEQFF
TGTGCCTGGGGAACCAGGGGGGGCTCCTACAATGAGCAGTTCTTC
>TRBJ2-5|TRBV6-5|-|-
CASSYSWTGETQYF
TGTGCCAGCAGTTACTCCTGGACGGGTGAGACCCAGTACTTC
>TRBJ2-7|TRBV4-1|-|-
CASSRWGGAKEQYF
TGCGCCAGCAGCCGCTGGGGGGGGGCGAAAGAGCAGTACTTC
>TRBJ2-3|TRBV4-1|TRBD2|-
CASSQGPPSGRTDTQYF
TGCGCCAGCAGCCAAGGTCCCCCTAGCGGGAGGACAGATACGCAGTATTTT
>TRBJ2-3|TRBV1|-|few
CTSSQAYSGRRGTDTQYF
TGCACCAGCAGCCAAGCTTATAGCGGGAGGAGGGGCACAGATACGCAGTATTTT
>TRBJ2-2|TRBV9|TRBD1|-
CASSSRQGWGELFF
TGTGCCAGTAGCAGTCGACAGGGCTGGGGGGAGCTGTTTTTT
>TRBJ2-1|TRBV6-1|-|-
CASIDFQGGIYDNEQFF
TGTGCCAGCATTGACTTCCAAGGGGGAATTTATGATAATGAGCAGTTCTTC
>TRBJ2-5|TRBV6-6|-|few
CASRKGETQYF
TGTGCCAGCAGAAAAGGAGAGACCCAGTACTTC
>TRBJ2-7|TRBV9|TRBD1|-
CASSVGGGGEQYF
TGTGCCAGCAGCGTAGGAGGGGGCGGCGAGCAGTACTTC
>TRBJ2-1|TRBV2|TRBD2|-
CASRDQAGGFFF
TGTGCCAGCAGGGACCAAGCGGGGGGGTTCTTCTTC
>TRBJ2-3|TRBV28|-|-
CASRQTVYTDTQYF
TGTGCCAGCAGACAGACAGTTTACACAGATACGCAGTATTTT
>TRBJ2-2|TRBV10-1|-|-
CASSVLETGELFF
TGCGCCAGCAGTGTTTTGGAAACCGGGGAGCTGTTTTTT
>TRBJ1-1|TRBV27|-|-
CASSLLGDFGNTEAFF
TGTGCCAGCAGTTTGTTGGGGGACTTCGGGAACACTGAAGCTTTCTTT